Following are 10 T cell receptor beta chains from one sample sequenced in a study of cytomegalovirus exposure and HLA in healthy donors. The PCR used 60 Vbeta and 13 Jbeta primers. This table comes from immunoSEQ multiplex PCR, and its TCRdb copy is limited to in-frame clones, with some not included. The top ten hold less than 6.5% of the sample, which has approximately 140,000 clones, around four fifths seen once. The material sequenced was PBMCs. The receptors originated from a woman aged 40 to 50 in good health and CMV-seropositive.

The chain employs TRBV5-4 and TRBJ2-7; TRBD2 aligns across 11 bases. Losses at the gene ends were 4 bases for V and 0 bases for J; bases not matched to a gene: 3. Germline V gene data show CDR1 as SGHNT and CDR2 as YYREEE (reference sequence). The CDR3 loop spans 15 amino acids. The CDR3: CASSLGTSGSYEQYF. The CDR3 bases are TGTGCCAGCAGCCTTGGGACTAGCGGCTCCTACGAGCAGTACTTC.

V is TRBV5-4 and J is TRBJ2-1; D is possibly TRBD1 (6 bases). Between the trimmed V and J ends, which lost 0 bases and 9 bases, there was a span of 10 bases. This CDR3 contains 13 residues. From germline, CDR1 is SGHNT and CDR2 YYREEE (reference sequence). The CDR3 DNA reads as TGTGCCAGCAGCTTGGACAGGGATGGTGAGCAGTTCTTC. This codes for CASSLDRDGEQFF.

The chain has TRBV2 and TRBJ1-4; TRBD1 is a possible D gene (6 bases). V lost 5 bases to trimming and J lost 8 bases, with 18 bases between them. This CDR3 is built from 15 residues. CDR1 SNHLY and CDR2 FYNNEI come from the germline V gene. The CDR3: CASSKDRNLIEKLFF. DNA of the CDR3: TGTGCCAGCAGTAAAGACAGGAATTTAATCGAAAAACTGTTTTTT.

This clone has just one count. V and J are TRBV6-5 and TRBJ2-1, with 11 positions matching TRBD2. Unmatched junction bases numbered 11, after V lost 8 bases and J lost 8 bases. Germline lookup yields CDR1 MNHEY and CDR2 SVGAGI. The CDR3 totals 15 residues. DNA of the CDR3: TGTGCCAGCTTTCTCACTAGCGGGGGTTGGTATGAGCAGTTCTTC. Its translation: CASFLTSGGWYEQFF.

This clone came up a few times. The chain combines TRBV9 with TRBJ2-7, with a tentative D call TRBD2 (5 bases). The CDR3 is made up of 15 amino acids. CDR1 SGDLS and CDR2 YYNGEE come from the germline V gene. Trimming removed 0 bases at V and 3 bases at J, with 13 bases between. The CDR3 is CASSVDEGAFYEQYF. In DNA form, the CDR3 reads TGTGCCAGCAGCGTAGACGAGGGAGCGTTCTACGAGCAGTACTTC.

The chain carries TRBV13 and TRBJ1-2; D is possibly TRBD1 (6 bases). The CDR3 is made up of 15 amino acids. Germline values: CDR1 PRHDT, CDR2 FYEKMQ (reference sequence). V was pared by 2 bases and J by 3 bases, with 13 bases between. CDR3 residues: CASSLLQGNDYGYTF. CDR3 in DNA: TGTGCCAGCAGCTTATTACAGGGCAATGACTATGGCTACACCTTC.

This clone was picked up one time. V is TRBV19 and J is TRBJ1-2, with 8 bases fitting TRBD1. CDR3 size: 17 residues. Looked up from germline, CDR1 is LNHDA and CDR2 is SQIVND (reference sequence). The J segment lost 5 bases and the V segment lost 1 base, leaving 12 bases of the junction unmatched. The chain's CDR3 is CASSIAFRTGSLYGYTF. The DNA for the CDR3 is TGTGCCAGTAGTATAGCTTTCCGGACAGGGTCCCTATATGGCTACACCTTC.

The genes are TRBV15 and TRBJ2-7, with 7 bases fitting TRBD1. V lost 4 bases and J lost 4; bases outside the gene matches: 10. CDR3 length equals 15 residues. Germline CDR1 and CDR2: LNHNV and YYDKDF (reference sequence). This CDR3 is CATSNEWTGSYEQYF. In DNA form, the CDR3 reads TGTGCCACCAGCAACGAGTGGACAGGATCTTACGAGCAGTACTTC.

The chain is built from TRBV9 and TRBJ2-1; D is perhaps TRBD1 (7 bases). Germline V gene sequence: CDR1 SGDLS, CDR2 YYNGEE. V shed 4 bases and J shed 0 bases, with 17 bases lying between them. The CDR3 covers 17 residues. CDR3 in amino acids: CASSLGGGAGSYNEQFF. The CDR3 bases are TGTGCCAGCAGCCTAGGGGGCGGGGCCGGCTCCTACAATGAGCAGTTCTTC. Looking up the rest from reference TRBV9 and TRBJ2-1 gives the full variable domain: DSGVTQTPKHLITATGQRVTLRCSPRSGDLSVYWYQQSLDQGLQFLIQYYNGEERAKGNILERFSAQQFPDLHSELNLSSLELGDSALYFCASSLGGGAGSYNEQFFGPGTRLTVL.

Details on this clone: Other DNA sequences from this sample encode an identical CDR3 as well. The rearrangement uses TRBV7-9 and TRBJ2-3; D might be TRBD1 (5 bases). The CDR3 is made up of 14 amino acids. Trimming removed 1 base from V and 2 bases from J, with 7 bases in between. The V gene's germline CDR1 is SEHNR and CDR2 FQNEAQ (reference sequence). DNA for the CDR3: TGTGCCAGCAGCTTAGGACAGTCCACAGATACGCAGTATTTT. It yields the protein CASSLGQSTDTQYF.